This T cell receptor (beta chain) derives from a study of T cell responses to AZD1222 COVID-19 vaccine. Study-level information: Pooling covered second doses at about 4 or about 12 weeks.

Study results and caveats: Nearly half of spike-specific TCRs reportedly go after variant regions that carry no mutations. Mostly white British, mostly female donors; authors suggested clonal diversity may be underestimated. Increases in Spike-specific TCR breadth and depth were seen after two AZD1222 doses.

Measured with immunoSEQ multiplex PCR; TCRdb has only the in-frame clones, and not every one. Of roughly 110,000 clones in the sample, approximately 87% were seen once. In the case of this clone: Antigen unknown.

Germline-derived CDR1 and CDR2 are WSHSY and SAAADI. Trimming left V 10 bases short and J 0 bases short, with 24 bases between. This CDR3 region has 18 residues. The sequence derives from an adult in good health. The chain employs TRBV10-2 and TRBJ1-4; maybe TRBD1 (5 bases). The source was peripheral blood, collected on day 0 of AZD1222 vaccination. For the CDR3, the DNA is TGCGCCACCCTTAACCGGGACTCCCGGAGTGCAACTAATGAAAAACTGTTTTTT. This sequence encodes CATLNRDSRSATNEKLFF.